These 3 T cell receptor beta chains were all obtained from the same sample, sequenced in a study of blood T cell repertoires in COVID-19. Profiling relied on immunoSEQ multiplex PCR, and the TCRdb table lists in-frame clones only, not all of them. The sample lists about 240,000 clones; roughly 90% were seen once. The sequenced sample was PBMCs or T cells enriched from blood (not recorded which). These receptors all stem from a man in his forties who had recovered from COVID-19.

This clone was recorded only once. The CDR3, as DNA: TGTGCCAGCAGTACGGCGGGGCTAGCGGGAGTTCGAGAGCAGTTCTTC. Protein: CASSTAGLAGVREQFF. V gene TRBV6-6 combines with J gene TRBJ2-1; 10 positions match TRBD2. The length of the CDR3 is 16 residues. CDR1 and CDR2 from the germline V gene are MNHNY and SVGAGI (reference sequence). V trimming: 5 bases; J trimming: 10 bases; junction bases outside the gene matches: 14.

This sequence joins TRBV18 and TRBJ2-2; 7 bases line up with TRBD1. The V segment lost 4 bases and the J segment 1 base; nucleotides outside the gene matches: 6. There are 16 residues in the CDR3. Germline loops: CDR1 KGHSH, CDR2 LQKENI. The CDR3 region has the DNA TGTGCCAGCTCACAATCCGGGACAGAGAACACCGGGGAGCTGTTTTTT. Protein: CASSQSGTENTGELFF.

As to this clone: The junction departs from germline at one end; a sequencing error may be responsible. The chain is built from TRBV7-9 and TRBJ1-6; 7 nucleotides align to TRBD1. Germline-derived CDR1 and CDR2 are SEHNR and FQNEAQ (reference sequence). The length of the CDR3 is 18 residues. CDR3 nucleotide sequence: TGTGCCAGCAGCCTAGCCTACAGGGGCCATACCTATAATTCACCCCTCCACTTT. This gives the protein CASSLAYRGHTYNSPLHF.